This T cell receptor beta chain is drawn from a study of T cell clones after liver transplantation. Overall study: Immunosuppression withdrawal was tried within 2 years after liver transplantation in this trial. Study-wide results and limits: A significant post-transplant drop in circulating graft-donor-reactive CD4 TCRbeta sequences occurred in most of the 8 subjects.

Per the germline V gene, CDR1 is KGHSH and CDR2 is LQKENI. The V end was cut by 0 bases, the J end by 0 bases, with 12 bases between. This CDR3 contains 16 residues. This clone was counted a few times. Its antigen is not identified. CD3+CD4+ and CD3+CD8+ cells were FACS-sorted from thawed unstimulated PBMCs. The method was immunoSEQ multiplex PCR; TCRdb's version includes in-frame clones alone and lacks a portion of them. Among 40,000 to 55,000 clones listed, over 55% were seen once. The chain recombines TRBV18 with TRBJ2-7, with a weak D call TRBD2 (5 bases). The clonotype comes from a human patient who received a liver transplant. The graft donor may have contributed some T cells. This specimen was CD4+ T cells from blood, taken around 54 months after liver transplant. Here the CDR3 reads CASSPPTGSSSYEQYF. The CDR3 DNA is TGTGCCAGCTCACCACCAACGGGGTCCAGCTCCTACGAGCAGTACTTC.